A selection of T cell receptor beta chains follows, all from one sample in a study of T-cell memory formation after mild COVID-19. MiXCR, applied by TCRdb to the 5' RACE reads, yields one record per CDR3 protein. In the table there are 470,000 or so distinct CDR3 sequences, 15% to 20% of which are singletons. Sequenced input: PBMCs or a T cell subset sorted from them (not recorded which). The receptors were sampled from a young man who had mild COVID-19 (a few samples of this study predate the infection). Cell type and time point are not known. Each CDR3 is given with its conserved first and last residue. D genes are given only for firm matches. Not all rows give a size; the values are once, few, many and, for expanded clones, a class.

CDR3 protein | CDR3 DNA | clone size | J gene | D gene | V gene
CASSIREAAGGYTF | TGTGCCAGCAGCATCCGAGAGGCCGCCGGGGGCTACACCTTC | NA | TRBJ1-2 | NA | TRBV5-4
CASTKRNEQFF | TGTGCCAGCACCAAGCGGAATGAGCAGTTCTTC | NA | TRBJ2-1 | NA | TRBV28
CASSRIQGGDGYTF | TGTGCCAGCAGCAGAATACAGGGTGGCGATGGCTACACCTTC | few | TRBJ1-2 | NA | TRBV7-9
CASSPASGGTQETQYF | TGTGCCAGCAGTCCCGCTAGCGGGGGGACCCAAGAGACCCAGTACTTC | many | TRBJ2-5 | TRBD2 | TRBV12-3/TRBV12-4
CASGPYRAGGYEQYF | TGTGCTAGTGGTCCATACAGGGCCGGGGGCTACGAGCAGTACTTC | many | TRBJ2-7 | NA | TRBV12-5
CSAPAGGRGETQYF | TGCAGTGCTCCAGCGGGGGGGCGAGGGGAGACCCAGTACTTC | few | TRBJ2-5 | TRBD2 | TRBV20-1
CASIRADTQYF | TGTGCCAGCATCCGGGCAGATACGCAGTATTTT | NA | TRBJ2-3 | NA | TRBV28
CASSFGREIMNTEAFF | TGCGCCAGCAGCTTTGGCAGGGAGATTATGAACACTGAAGCTTTCTTT | few | TRBJ1-1 | NA | TRBV5-1
CASSHPTSGGTDTQYF | TGTGCCAGCAGCCACCCGACTAGCGGGGGCACAGATACGCAGTATTTT | NA | TRBJ2-3 | TRBD2 | TRBV7-6
CASSPKDRVPGQETQYF | TGTGCCAGCAGTCCCAAGGACAGGGTCCCCGGCCAAGAGACCCAGTACTTC | NA | TRBJ2-5 | TRBD1 | TRBV28
CASSLAGLGGTDTQYF | TGTGCCAGCAGCTTAGCCGGGCTGGGGGGCACAGATACGCAGTATTTT | once | TRBJ2-3 | NA | TRBV7-2
CVGVRTGAGYTF | TGTGTGGGGGTCCGGACAGGGGCTGGCTACACCTTC | few | TRBJ1-2 | TRBD1 | TRBV9
CAISGQPNQPQHF | TGTGCCATCAGTGGACAGCCCAATCAGCCCCAGCATTTT | NA | TRBJ1-5 | NA | TRBV10-3
CASSFSTSRWADTQYF | TGTGCCAGCAGTTTCTCGACTAGCAGGTGGGCAGATACGCAGTATTTT | few | TRBJ2-3 | TRBD2 | TRBV28
CASSVRISWLAFF | TGTGCCAGCAGTGTTAGAATCAGTTGGCTAGCTTTCTTT | NA | TRBJ1-1 | NA | TRBV2
CASSPRDLGLNTEAFF | TGTGCCAGCTCACCGAGGGACTTGGGGTTGAACACTGAAGCTTTCTTT | NA | TRBJ1-1 | NA | TRBV18
CASSLGGVAYEQYF | TGTGCCAGCAGCTTAGGGGGAGTGGCCTACGAGCAGTACTTC | few | TRBJ2-7 | NA | TRBV13
CASSYQRGEREQFF | TGTGCCAGCAGTTACCAGCGAGGTGAAAGGGAGCAGTTCTTC | NA | TRBJ2-1 | NA | TRBV12-3/TRBV12-4
CASRWTSWGLYEQYF | TGTGCCAGCAGGTGGACTAGCTGGGGGCTATACGAGCAGTACTTC | NA | TRBJ2-7 | TRBD2 | TRBV6-2/TRBV6-3
CASWGLSGNTIYF | TGTGCCAGCTGGGGCCTGTCTGGAAACACCATATATTTT | NA | TRBJ1-3 | NA | TRBV11-2
CASSEPDIYEQYF | TGTGCCAGCAGTGAACCGGACATCTACGAGCAGTACTTC | once | TRBJ2-7 | NA | TRBV6-1
CASSRLTAPGANVLTF | TGTGCCAGCAGTAGACTTACAGCTCCTGGGGCCAACGTCCTGACTTTC | few | TRBJ2-6 | NA | TRBV6-1
CASSSGTGSVMDGYTF | TGTGCCAGCAGCTCCGGTACAGGGAGCGTCATGGATGGCTACACCTTC | NA | TRBJ1-2 | NA | TRBV7-3
CASRGGHLLIGYTF | TGTGCCAGCAGGGGGGGGCACCTTCTAATAGGCTACACCTTC | NA | TRBJ1-2 | NA | TRBV28
CSAREGAGQETQYF | TGCAGTGCTAGAGAGGGAGCAGGCCAAGAGACCCAGTACTTC | NA | TRBJ2-5 | NA | TRBV20-1
CASSLSTGTGSEQYF | TGCGCCAGCAGCCTTAGCACCGGGACAGGGAGCGAGCAGTACTTC | NA | TRBJ2-7 | TRBD1 | TRBV4-3